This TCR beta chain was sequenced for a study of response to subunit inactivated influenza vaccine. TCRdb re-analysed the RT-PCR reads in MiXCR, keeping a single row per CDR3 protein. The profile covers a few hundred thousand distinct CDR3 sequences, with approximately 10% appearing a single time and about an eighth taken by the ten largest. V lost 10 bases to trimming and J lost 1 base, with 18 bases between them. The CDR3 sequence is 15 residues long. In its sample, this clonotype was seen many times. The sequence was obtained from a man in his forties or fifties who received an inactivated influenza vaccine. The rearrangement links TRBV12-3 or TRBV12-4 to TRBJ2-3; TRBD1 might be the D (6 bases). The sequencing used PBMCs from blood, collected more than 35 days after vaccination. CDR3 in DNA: TGTGCCACCCAAGCATGGACAGTCGGCACAGATACGCAGTATTTT. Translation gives CATQAWTVGTDTQYF.